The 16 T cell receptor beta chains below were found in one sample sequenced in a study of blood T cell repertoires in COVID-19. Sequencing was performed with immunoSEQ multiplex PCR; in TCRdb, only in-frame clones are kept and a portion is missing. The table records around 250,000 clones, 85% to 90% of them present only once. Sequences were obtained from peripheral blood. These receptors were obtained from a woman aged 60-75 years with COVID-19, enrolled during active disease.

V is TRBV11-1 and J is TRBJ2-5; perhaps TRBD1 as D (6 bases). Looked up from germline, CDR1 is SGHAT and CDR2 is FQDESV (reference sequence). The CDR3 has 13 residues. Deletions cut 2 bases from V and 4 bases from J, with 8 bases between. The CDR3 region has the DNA TGTGCCAGCAGCTTAATCAGGGGAGAGACCCAGTACTTC. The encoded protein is CASSLIRGETQYF.

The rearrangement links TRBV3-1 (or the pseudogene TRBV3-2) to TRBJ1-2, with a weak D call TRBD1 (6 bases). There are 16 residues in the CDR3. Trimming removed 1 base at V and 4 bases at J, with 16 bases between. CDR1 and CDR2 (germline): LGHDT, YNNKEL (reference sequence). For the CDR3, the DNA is TGTGCCAGCAGCCAAGGCGGGGGGCGGATAATCTATGGCTACACCTTC. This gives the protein CASSQGGGRIIYGYTF.

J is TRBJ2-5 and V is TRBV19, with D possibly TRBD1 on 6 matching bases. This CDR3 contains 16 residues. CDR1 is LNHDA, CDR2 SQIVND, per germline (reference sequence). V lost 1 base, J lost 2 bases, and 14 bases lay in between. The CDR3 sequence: CASSIGTGLRQETQYF. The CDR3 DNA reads TGTGCCAGTAGTATAGGAACAGGGCTGAGGCAAGAGACCCAGTACTTC.

The chain's CDR3 is CASRTSGQGGSPLHF. CDR3 coding DNA: TGTGCCAGCAGAACCTCAGGACAGGGAGGATCACCCCTCCACTTT. The chain couples TRBV11-2 to TRBJ1-6; 8 nucleotides match TRBD1. CDR3 length equals 15 residues. Germline CDR1 is SGHAT and CDR2 is FQNNGV. V dropped 6 bases and J dropped 10; count of bases not matched to a gene: 11. Full variable domain (outside the CDR3, taken from reference TRBV11-2 and TRBJ1-6): EAGVAQSPRYKIIEKRQSVAFWCNPISGHATLYWYQQILGQGPKLLIQFQNNGVVDDSQLPKDRFSAERLKGVDSTLKIQPAKLEDSAVYLCASRTSGQGGSPLHFGNGTRLTVT.

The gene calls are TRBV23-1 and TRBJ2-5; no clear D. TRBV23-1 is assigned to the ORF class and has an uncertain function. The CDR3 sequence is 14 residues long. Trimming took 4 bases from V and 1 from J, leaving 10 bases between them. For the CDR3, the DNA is TGCGCCAGCAGTCGGAGCCATACCCAAGAGACCCAGTACTTC. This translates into CASSRSHTQETQYF.

As DNA, the CDR3 is TGCAGCGTTGAAAGGGCGGGGTCCCCAGATACGCAGTATTTT. Its translation: CSVERAGSPDTQYF. The chain couples TRBV29-1 to TRBJ2-3; perhaps TRBD2 as D (6 bases). Deletions cut 2 bases from V and 4 bases from J, with 13 bases between. Germline loops: CDR1 SQVTM, CDR2 ANQGSEA. This CDR3 has 14 residues.

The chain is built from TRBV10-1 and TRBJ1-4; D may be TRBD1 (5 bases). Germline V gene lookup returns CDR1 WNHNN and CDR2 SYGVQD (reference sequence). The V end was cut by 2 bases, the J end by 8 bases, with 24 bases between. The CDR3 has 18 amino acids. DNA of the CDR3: TGCGCCAGCAGTGAGAGGGCAGGGTCGAGTTTTATTAGGGAAAAACTGTTTTTT. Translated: CASSERAGSSFIREKLFF.

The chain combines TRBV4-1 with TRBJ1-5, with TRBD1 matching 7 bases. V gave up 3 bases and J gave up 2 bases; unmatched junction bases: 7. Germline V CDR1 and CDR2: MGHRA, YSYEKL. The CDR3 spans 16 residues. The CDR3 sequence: CASSQPDRAGNQPQHF. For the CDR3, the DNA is TGCGCCAGCAGCCAGCCCGACAGGGCGGGCAATCAGCCCCAGCATTTT.

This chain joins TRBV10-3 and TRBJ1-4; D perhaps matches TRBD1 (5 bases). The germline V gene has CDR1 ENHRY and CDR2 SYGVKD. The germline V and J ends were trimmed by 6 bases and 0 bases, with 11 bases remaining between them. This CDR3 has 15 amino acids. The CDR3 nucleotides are TGTGCCATCAGACAGGCCGGGTCAACTAATGAAAAACTGTTTTTT. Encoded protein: CAIRQAGSTNEKLFF.

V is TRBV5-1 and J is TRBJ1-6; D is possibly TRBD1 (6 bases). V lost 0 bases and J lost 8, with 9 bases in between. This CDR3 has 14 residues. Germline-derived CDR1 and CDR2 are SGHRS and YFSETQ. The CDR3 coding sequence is TGCGCCAGCAGCTTGGGACAGGATGATTCACCCCTCCACTTT. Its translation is CASSLGQDDSPLHF.

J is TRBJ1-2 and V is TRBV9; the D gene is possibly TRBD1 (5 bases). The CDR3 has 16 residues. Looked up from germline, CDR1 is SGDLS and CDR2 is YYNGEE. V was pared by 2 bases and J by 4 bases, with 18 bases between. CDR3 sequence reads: CASSVRGGRGSYGYTF. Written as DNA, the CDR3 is TGTGCCAGCAGCGTCCGTGGTGGGAGGGGAAGCTATGGCTACACCTTC.

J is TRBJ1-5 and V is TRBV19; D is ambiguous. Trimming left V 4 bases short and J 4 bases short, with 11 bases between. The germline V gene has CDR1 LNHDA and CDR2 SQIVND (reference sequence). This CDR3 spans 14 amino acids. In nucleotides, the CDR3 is TGTGCCAGTAGTAACAGCGGCGGTAATCAGCCCCAGCATTTT. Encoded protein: CASSNSGGNQPQHF.

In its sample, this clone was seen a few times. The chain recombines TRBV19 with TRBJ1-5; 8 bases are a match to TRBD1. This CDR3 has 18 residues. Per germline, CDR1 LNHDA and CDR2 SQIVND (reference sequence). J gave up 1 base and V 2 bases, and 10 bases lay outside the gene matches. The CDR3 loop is CASSIPQGAGRSNQPQHF. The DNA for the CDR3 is TGTGCCAGTAGTATACCTCAGGGGGCGGGTCGGAGCAATCAGCCCCAGCATTTT.

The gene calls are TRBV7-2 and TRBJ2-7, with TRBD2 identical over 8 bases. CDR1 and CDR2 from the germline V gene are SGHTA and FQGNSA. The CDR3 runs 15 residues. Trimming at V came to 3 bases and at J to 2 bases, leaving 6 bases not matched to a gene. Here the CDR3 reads CASSLGGGPAYEQYF. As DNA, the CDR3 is TGTGCCAGCAGCTTGGGCGGGGGGCCAGCCTACGAGCAGTACTTC.

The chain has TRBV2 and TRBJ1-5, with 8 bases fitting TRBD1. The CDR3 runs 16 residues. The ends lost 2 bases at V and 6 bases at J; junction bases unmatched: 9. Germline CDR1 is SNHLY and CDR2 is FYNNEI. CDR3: CASSEWWQGASQPQHF. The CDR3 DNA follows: TGTGCCAGCAGTGAATGGTGGCAGGGGGCGAGTCAGCCCCAGCATTTT.

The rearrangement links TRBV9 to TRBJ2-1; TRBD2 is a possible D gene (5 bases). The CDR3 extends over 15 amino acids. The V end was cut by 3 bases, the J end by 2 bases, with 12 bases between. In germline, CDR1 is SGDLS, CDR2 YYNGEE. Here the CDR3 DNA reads TGTGCCAGCAGCGCAACGGAGGCGGCCTACAATGAGCAGTTCTTC. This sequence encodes CASSATEAAYNEQFF.